Reported below is one T cell receptor (beta chain). Its antigen is still unknown. This entry is derived from a study of T cells in Graves' hyperthyroidism and ophthalmopathy. General study points: The majority of expanded thyroid clonotypes above 0.001 also appeared in blood.

This CDR3 comprises 14 residues. The germline CDR1 and CDR2 sequences are SNHLY and FYNNEI. Trimming cost V 5 bases and J 6 bases; bases outside gene matches: 10. The TCR beta CDR3 regions underwent amplification using RNA transcripts as the source. First-round RT-PCR targeting the TCR CDR3 was performed with the HTBI primer set. TCRdb redid the calling of the multiplex PCR reads with MiXCR, one entry per CDR3 protein. The sample yields about 350,000 distinct CDR3 sequences, about 18% seen once. The sequencing sample was made of blood. The chain joins TRBV2 to TRBJ2-7, with TRBD2 matching over 7 bases. This TCR was recovered from a woman between 18 and 29 years old with Graves' hyperthyroidism. CDR3 sequence: CASSHWGGEREQYF. The CDR3 nucleotides are TGTGCCAGCAGTCACTGGGGGGGAGAGCGCGAGCAGTACTTC.